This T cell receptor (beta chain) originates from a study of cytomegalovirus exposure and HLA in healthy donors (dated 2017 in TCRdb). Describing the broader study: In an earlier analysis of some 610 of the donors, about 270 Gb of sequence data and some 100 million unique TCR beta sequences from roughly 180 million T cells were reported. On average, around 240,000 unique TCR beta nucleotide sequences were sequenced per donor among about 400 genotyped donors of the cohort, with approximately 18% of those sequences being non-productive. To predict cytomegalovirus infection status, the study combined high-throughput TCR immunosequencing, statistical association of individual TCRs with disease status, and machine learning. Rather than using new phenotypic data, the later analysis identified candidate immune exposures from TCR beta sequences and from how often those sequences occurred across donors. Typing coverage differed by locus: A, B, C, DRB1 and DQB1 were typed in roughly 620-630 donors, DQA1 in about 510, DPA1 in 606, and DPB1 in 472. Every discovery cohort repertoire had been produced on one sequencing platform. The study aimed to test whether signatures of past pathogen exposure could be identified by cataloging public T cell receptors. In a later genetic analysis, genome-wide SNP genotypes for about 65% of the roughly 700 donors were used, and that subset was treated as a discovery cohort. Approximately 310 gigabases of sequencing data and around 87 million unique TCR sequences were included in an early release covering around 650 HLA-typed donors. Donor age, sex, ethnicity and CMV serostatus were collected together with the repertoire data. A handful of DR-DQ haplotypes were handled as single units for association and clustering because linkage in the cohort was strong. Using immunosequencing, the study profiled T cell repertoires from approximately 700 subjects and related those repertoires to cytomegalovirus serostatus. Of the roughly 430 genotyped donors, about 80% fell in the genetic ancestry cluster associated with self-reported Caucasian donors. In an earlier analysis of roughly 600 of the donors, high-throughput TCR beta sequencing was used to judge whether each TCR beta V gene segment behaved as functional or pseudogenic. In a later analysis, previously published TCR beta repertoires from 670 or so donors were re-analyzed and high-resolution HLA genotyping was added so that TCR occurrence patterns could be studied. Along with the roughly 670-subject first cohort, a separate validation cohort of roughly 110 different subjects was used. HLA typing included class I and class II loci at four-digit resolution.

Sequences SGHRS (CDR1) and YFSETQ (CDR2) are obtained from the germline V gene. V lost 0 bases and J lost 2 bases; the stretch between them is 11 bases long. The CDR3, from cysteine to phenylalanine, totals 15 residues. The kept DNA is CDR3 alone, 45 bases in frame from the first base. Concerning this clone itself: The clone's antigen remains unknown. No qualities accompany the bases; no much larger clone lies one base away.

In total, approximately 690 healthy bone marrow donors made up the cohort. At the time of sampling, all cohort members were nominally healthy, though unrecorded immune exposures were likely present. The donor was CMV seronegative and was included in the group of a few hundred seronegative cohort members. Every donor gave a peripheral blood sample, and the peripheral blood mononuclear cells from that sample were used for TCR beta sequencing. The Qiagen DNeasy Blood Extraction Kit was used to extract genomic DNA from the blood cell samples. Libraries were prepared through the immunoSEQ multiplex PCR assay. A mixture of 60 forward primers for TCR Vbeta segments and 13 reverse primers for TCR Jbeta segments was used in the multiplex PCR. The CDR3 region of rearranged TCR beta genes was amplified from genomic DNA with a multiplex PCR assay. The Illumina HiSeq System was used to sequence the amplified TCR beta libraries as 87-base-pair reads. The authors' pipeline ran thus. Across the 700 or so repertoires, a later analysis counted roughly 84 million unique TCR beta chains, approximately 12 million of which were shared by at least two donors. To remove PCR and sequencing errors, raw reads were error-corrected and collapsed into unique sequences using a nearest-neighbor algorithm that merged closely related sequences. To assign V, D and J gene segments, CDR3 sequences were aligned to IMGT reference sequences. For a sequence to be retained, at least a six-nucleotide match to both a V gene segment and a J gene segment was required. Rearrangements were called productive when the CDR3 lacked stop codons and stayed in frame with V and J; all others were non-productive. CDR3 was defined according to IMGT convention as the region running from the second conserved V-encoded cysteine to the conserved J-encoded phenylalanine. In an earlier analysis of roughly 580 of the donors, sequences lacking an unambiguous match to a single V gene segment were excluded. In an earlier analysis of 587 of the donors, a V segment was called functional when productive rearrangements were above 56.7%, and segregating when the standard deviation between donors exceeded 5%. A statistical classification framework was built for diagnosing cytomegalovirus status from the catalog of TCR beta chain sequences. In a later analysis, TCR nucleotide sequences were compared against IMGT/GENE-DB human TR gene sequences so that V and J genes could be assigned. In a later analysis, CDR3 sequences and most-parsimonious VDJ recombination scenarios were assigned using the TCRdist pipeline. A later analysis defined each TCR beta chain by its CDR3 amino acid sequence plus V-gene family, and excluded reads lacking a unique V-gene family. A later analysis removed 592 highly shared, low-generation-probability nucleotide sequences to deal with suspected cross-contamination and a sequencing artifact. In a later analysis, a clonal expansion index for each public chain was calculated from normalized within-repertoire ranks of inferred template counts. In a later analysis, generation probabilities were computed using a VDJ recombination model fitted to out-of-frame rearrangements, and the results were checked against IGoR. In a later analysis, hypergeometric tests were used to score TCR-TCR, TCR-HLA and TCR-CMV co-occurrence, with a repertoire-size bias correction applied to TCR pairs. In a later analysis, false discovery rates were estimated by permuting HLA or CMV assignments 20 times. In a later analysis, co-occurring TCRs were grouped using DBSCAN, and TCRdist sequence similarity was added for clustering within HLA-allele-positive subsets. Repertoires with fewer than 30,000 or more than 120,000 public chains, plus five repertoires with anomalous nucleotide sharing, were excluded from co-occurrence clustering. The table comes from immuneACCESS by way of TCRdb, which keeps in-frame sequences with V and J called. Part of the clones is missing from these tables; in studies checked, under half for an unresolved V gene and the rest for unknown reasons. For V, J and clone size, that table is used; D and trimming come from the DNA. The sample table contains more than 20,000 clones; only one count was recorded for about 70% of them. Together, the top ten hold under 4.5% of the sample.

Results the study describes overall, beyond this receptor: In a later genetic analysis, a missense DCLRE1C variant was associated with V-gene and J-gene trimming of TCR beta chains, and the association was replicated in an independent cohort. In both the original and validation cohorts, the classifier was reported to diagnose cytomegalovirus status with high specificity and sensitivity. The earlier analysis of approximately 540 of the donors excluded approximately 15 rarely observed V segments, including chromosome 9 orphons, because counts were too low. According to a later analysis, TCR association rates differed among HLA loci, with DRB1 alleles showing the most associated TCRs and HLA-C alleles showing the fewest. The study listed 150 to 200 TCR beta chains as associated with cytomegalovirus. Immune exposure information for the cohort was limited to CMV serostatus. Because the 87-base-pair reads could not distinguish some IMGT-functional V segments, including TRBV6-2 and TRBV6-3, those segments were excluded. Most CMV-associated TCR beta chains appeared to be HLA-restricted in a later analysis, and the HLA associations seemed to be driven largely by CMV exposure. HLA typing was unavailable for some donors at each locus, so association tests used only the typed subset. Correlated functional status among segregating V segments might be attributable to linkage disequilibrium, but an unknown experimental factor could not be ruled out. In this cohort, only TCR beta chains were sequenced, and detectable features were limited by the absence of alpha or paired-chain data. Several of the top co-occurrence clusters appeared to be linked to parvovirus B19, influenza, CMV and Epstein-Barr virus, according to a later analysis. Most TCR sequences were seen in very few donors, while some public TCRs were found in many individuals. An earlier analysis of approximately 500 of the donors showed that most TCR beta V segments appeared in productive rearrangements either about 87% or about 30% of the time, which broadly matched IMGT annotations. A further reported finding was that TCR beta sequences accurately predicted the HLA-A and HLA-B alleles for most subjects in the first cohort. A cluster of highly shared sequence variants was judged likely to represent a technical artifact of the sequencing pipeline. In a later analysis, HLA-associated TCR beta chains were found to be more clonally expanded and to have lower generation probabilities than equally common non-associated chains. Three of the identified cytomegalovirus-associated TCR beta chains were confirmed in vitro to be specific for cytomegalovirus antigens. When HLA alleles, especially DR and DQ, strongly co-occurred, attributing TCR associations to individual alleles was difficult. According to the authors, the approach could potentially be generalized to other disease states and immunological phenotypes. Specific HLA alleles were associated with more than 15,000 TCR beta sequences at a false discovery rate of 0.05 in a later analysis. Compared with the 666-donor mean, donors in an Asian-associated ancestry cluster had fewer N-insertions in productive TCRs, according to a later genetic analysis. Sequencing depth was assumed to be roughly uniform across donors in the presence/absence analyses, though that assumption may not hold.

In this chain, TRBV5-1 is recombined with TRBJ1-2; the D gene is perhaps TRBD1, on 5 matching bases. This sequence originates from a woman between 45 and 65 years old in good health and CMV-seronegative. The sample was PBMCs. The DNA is TGCGCCAGCAGCTTGGCCCGAGACAGCAACTATGGCTACACCTTC. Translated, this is CASSLARDSNYGYTF.